This TCR beta chain was captured in a study of control samples from healthy donors and cancer patients. Method: immunoSEQ multiplex PCR; TCRdb's copy keeps in-frame clones and lacks some. The data hold roughly 130,000 clones, with less than 95% observed a single time. With V trimmed by 6 bases and J by 5 bases, 2 bases remained unmatched. This CDR3 has 13 residues. The sequence was collected from a man younger than 40 in good health. The sequencing input was blood. The chain uses TRBV12-3 or TRBV12-4 and TRBJ1-5, with TRBD1 identical over 9 bases. This CDR3 reads CASSTGGDQPQHF. CDR3 DNA sequence: TGTGCCAGCAGCACAGGGGGCGATCAGCCCCAGCATTTT.